The source of this T cell receptor beta chain is a study of T cells in Graves' hyperthyroidism and ophthalmopathy. Overall study findings and caveats: Most thyroid clonotypes with frequency above 0.001 were detected in blood. Researchers report that a 13 V-J model separated ophthalmopathy from stable hyperthyroidism.

Graves' hyperthyroidism was deemed stable given no ophthalmopathy progression within 18 months. Trimming left V 4 bases short and J 5 bases short, with 18 bases between. CDR3 length: 15 amino acids. Germline V lookup: CDR1 SEHNR, CDR2 FQNEAQ (reference sequence). This clonotype was counted many times. The antigen remains undetermined. Using RNA transcripts as the source, TCR beta CDR3 regions were amplified. HTBI primers were employed in a first-round RT-PCR of the TCR CDR3. Each CDR3 protein is one row after TCRdb ran MiXCR on the multiplex PCR reads. This sample carries around 200,000 distinct CDR3 sequences, 15% to 20% of them seen once, and the ten largest clones take around 47%.

The sample consisted of blood. The rearrangement joins TRBV7-9 to TRBJ2-7; D unresolved. This TCR was sampled from a man aged 40-50 years with Graves' hyperthyroidism. CDR3 bases: TGTGCCAGCAGCTCGGATACACGGTCGCCCCACGAGCAGTACTTC. Its protein product is CASSSDTRSPHEQYF.